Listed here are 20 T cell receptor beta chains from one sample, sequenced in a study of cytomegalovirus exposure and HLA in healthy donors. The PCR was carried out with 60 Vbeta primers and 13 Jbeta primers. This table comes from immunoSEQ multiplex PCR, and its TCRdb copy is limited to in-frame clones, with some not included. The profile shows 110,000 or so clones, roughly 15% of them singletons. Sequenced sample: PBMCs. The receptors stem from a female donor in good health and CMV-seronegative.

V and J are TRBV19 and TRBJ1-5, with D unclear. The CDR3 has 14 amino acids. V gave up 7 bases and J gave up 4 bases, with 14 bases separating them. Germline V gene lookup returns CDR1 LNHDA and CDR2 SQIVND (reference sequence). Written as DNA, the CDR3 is TGTGCCAGTATGGATTTCGGGGTAAATCAGCCCCAGCATTTT. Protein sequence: CASMDFGVNQPQHF.

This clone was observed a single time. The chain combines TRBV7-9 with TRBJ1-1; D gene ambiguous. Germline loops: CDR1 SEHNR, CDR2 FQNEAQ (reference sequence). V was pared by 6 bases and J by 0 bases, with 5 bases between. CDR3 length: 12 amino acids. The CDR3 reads CASSPMNTEAFF. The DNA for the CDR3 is TGTGCCAGCAGTCCAATGAACACTGAAGCTTTCTTT.

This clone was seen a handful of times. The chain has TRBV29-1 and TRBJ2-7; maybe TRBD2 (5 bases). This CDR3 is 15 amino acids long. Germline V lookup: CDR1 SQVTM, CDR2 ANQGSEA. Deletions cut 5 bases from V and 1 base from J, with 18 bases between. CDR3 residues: CSVSRHTGVSYEQYF. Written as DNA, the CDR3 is TGCAGCGTTTCTCGACACACCGGGGTTTCCTACGAGCAGTACTTC.

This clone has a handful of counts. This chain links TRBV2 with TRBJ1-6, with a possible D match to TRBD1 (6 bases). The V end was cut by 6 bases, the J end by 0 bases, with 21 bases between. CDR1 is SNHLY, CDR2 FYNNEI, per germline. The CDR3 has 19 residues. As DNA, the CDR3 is TGTGCCAGCAGCTTCGACAGGTTGAGCCCGAGCTCCTATAATTCACCCCTCCACTTT. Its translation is CASSFDRLSPSSYNSPLHF.

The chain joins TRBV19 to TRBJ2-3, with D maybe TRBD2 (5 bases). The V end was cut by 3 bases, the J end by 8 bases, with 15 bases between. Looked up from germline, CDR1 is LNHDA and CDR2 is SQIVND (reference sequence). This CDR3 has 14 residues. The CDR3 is CASSIGAAKGTQYF. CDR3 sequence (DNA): TGTGCCAGTAGTATCGGAGCGGCGAAGGGTACGCAGTATTTT. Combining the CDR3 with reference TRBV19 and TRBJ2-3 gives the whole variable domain DGGITQSPKYLFRKEGQNVTLSCEQNLNHDAMYWYRQDPGQGLRLIYYSQIVNDFQKGDIAEGYSVSREKKESFPLTVTSAQKNPTAFYLCASSIGAAKGTQYFGPGTRLTVL.

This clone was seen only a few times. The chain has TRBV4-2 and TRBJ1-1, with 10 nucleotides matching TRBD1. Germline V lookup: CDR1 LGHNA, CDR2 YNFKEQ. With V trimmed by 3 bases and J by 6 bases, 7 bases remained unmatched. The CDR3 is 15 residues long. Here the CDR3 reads CASSQSGTGEPEAFF. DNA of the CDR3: TGTGCCAGCAGCCAGTCCGGGACAGGGGAACCTGAAGCTTTCTTT.

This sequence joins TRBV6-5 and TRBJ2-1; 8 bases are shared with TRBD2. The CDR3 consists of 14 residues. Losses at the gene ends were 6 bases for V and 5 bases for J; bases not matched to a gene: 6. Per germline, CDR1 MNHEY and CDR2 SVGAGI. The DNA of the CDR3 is TGTGCCAGCAGGTTTAGCGGGAAGAACAATGAGCAGTTCTTC. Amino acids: CASRFSGKNNEQFF.

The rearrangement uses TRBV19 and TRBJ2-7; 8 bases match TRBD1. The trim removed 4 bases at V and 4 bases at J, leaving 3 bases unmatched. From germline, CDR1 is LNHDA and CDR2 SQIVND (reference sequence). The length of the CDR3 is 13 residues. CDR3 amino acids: CASSTDREYEQYF. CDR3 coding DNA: TGTGCCAGTAGTACGGACAGGGAATACGAGCAGTACTTC. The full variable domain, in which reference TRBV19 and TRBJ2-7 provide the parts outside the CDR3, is DGGITQSPKYLFRKEGQNVTLSCEQNLNHDAMYWYRQDPGQGLRLIYYSQIVNDFQKGDIAEGYSVSREKKESFPLTVTSAQKNPTAFYLCASSTDREYEQYFGPGTRLTVT.

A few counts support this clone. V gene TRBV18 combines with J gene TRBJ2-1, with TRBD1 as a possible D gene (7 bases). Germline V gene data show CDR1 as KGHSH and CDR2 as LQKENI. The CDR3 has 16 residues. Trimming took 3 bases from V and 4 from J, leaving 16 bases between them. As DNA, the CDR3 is TGTGCCAGCTCACCCGACAGGGTGGGGACTTACAATGAGCAGTTCTTC. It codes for CASSPDRVGTYNEQFF.

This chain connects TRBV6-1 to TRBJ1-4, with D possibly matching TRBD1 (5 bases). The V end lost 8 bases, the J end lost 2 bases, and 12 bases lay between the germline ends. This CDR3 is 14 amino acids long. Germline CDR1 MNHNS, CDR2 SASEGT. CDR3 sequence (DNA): TGTGCCAGCTACCGCGGGACTACTAATGAAAAACTGTTTTTT. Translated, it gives CASYRGTTNEKLFF.

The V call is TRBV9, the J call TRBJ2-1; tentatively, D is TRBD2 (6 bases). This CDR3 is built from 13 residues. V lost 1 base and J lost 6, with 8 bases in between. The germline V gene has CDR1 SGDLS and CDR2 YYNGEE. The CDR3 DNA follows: TGTGCCAGCAGCGTACTAGCGTTCAATGAGCAGTTCTTC. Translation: CASSVLAFNEQFF.

CDR3 residues: CASSEPSIQYF. Written as DNA, the CDR3 is TGTGCCAGCAGTGAACCCTCCATTCAGTACTTC. The chain recombines TRBV6-1 with TRBJ2-4; D call uncertain. Per the germline V gene, CDR1 is MNHNS and CDR2 is SASEGT. CDR3 length equals 11 residues. The V gene lost 2 bases and the J gene lost 9 bases, with 5 bases spanning the gap.

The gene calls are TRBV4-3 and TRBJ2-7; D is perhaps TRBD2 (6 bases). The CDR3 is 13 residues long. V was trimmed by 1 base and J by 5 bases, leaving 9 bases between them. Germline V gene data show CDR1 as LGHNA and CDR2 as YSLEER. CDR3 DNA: TGCGCCAGCAGCCAAGGAAGGAGGGACGAGCAGTACTTC. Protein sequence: CASSQGRRDEQYF.

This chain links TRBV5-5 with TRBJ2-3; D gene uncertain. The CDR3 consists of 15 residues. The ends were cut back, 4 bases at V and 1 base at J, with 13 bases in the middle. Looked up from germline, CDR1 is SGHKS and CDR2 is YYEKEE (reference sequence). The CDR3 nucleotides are TGTGCCAGCAGCAAAGACGGAGACGGCACAGATACGCAGTATTTT. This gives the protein CASSKDGDGTDTQYF.

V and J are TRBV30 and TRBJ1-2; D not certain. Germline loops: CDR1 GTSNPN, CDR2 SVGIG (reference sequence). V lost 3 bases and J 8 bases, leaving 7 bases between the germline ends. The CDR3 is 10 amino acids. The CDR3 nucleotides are TGTGCCTGGAGCGACGGGGGCTACACCTTC. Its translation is CAWSDGGYTF.

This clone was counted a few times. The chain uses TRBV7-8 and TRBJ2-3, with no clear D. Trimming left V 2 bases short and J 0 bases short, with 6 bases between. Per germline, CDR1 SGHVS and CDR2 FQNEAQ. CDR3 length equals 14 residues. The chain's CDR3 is CASSLTPSTDTQYF. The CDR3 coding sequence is TGTGCCAGCAGCTTAACTCCTAGCACAGATACGCAGTATTTT.

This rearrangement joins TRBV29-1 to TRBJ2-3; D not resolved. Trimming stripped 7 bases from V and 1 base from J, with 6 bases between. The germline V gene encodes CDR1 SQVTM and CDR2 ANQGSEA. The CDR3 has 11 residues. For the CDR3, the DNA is TGCAGCGCCCTCCGCACAGATACGCAGTATTTT. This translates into CSALRTDTQYF.

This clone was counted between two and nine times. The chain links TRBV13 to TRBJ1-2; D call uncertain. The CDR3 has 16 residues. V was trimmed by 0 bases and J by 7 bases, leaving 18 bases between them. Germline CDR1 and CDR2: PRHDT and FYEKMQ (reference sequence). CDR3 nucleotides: TGTGCCAGCAGCTTAGGCCAGACCACCGGAACGGGTGGCTACACCTTC. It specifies CASSLGQTTGTGGYTF.

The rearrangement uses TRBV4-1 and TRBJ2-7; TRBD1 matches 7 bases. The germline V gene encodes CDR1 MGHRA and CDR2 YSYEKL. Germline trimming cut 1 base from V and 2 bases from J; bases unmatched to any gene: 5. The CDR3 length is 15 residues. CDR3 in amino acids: CASSQARDSTYEQYF. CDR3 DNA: TGCGCCAGCAGCCAAGCCCGGGACAGCACCTACGAGCAGTACTTC.

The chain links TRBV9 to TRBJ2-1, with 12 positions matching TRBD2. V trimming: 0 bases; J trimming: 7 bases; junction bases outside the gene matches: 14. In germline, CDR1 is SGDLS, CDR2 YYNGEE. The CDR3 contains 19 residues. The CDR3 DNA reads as TGTGCCAGCAGCGTAGCTCTTAATCTAGCGGGAGGGCCAAGGAATGAGCAGTTCTTC. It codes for CASSVALNLAGGPRNEQFF.